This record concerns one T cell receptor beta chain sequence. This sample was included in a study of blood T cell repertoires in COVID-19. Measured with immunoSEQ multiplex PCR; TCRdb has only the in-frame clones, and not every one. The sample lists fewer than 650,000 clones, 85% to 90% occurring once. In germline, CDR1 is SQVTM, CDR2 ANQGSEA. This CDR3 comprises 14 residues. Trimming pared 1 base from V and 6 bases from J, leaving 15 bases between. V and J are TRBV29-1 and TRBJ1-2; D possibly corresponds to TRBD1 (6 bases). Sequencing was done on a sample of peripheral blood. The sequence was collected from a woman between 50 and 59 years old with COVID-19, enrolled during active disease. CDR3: CSVEVSGVVDGYTF. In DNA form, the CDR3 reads TGCAGCGTTGAAGTGTCAGGGGTGGTGGATGGCTACACCTTC. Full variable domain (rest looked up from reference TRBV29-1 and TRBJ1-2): SAVISQKPSRDICQRGTSLTIQCQVDSQVTMMFWYRQQPGQSLTLIATANQGSEATYESGFVIDKFPISRPNLTFSTLTVSNMSPEDSSIYLCSVEVSGVVDGYTFGSGTRLTVV.